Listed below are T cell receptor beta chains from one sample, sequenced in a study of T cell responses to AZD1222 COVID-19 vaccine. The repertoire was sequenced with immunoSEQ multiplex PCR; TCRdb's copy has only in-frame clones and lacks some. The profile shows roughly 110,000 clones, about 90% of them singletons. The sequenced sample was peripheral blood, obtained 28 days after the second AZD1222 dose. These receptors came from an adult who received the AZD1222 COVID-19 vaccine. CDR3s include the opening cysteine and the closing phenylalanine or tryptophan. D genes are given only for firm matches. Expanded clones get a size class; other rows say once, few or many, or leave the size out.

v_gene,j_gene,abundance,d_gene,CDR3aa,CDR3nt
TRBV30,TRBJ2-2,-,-,CAWSRQSMNTGELFF,TGTGCCTGGAGTCGACAAAGTATGAACACCGGGGAGCTGTTTTTT
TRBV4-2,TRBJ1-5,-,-,CASSQDFSTGQPQHF,TGTGCCAGCAGCCAAGACTTTTCGACGGGACAGCCCCAGCATTTT
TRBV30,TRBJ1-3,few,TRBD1,CAWNGQGLIGNTIYF,TGTGCCTGGAACGGACAGGGGCTTATTGGAAACACCATATATTTT
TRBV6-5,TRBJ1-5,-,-,CASTFWSSNQPQHF,TGTGCCAGCACCTTTTGGTCTAGCAATCAGCCCCAGCATTTT
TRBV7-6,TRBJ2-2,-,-,CASSRDSPNTGELFF,TGTGCCAGCAGCCGTGACAGCCCGAACACCGGGGAGCTGTTTTTT
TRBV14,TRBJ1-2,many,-,CASSQDGARYGYTF,TGTGCCAGCAGCCAAGACGGGGCGCGATATGGCTACACCTTC
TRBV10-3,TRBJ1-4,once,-,CAIAKTNEKLFF,TGTGCCATCGCTAAGACTAATGAAAAACTGTTTTTT
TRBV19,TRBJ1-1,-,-,CARYSRVLDTEAFF,TGTGCCAGGTACTCTAGGGTCCTGGACACTGAAGCTTTCTTT
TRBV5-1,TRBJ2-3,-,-,CASSPPTDTQYF,TGCGCCAGCAGCCCCCCCACAGATACGCAGTATTTT
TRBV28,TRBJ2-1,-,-,CASTSARPNEQFF,TGTGCCAGCACCTCGGCGCGTCCGAATGAGCAGTTCTTC
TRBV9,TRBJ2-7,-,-,CASNLGGGSYEQYF,TGTGCCAGCAACTTGGGAGGTGGCTCCTACGAGCAGTACTTC
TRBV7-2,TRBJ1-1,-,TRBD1,CASSSGTGVVTEAFF,TGTGCCAGCAGCTCCGGGACAGGGGTAGTCACTGAAGCTTTCTTT
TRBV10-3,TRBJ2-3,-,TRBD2,CAISTSGGNTDTQYF,TGTGCCATCAGTACTAGCGGGGGGAACACAGATACGCAGTATTTT
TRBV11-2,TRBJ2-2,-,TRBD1,CASSQDRVTGELFF,TGTGCCAGCAGCCAGGACAGGGTCACCGGGGAGCTGTTTTTT
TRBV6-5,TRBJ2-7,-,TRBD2,CASSYERGSVYEQYF,TGTGCCAGCAGTTACGAGCGGGGGAGCGTCTACGAGCAGTACTTC
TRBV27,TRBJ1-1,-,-,CASSFLGGTEAFF,TGTGCCAGCAGTTTCCTCGGGGGGACTGAAGCTTTCTTT
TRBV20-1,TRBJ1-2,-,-,CSATVDYGYTF,TGCAGTGCCACCGTGGACTATGGCTACACCTTC
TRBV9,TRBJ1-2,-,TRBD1,CASSGRQGTGYTF,TGTGCCAGCAGCGGACGACAGGGAACTGGCTACACCTTC
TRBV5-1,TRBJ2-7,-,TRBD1,CASSLGDSFGEQYF,TGCGCCAGCAGCTTAGGGGACAGCTTCGGCGAGCAGTACTTC
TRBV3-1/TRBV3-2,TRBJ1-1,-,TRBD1,CASSPRTGWNTEAFF,TGTGCCAGCAGCCCGCGGACAGGGTGGAACACTGAAGCTTTCTTT
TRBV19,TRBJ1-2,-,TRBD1,CASSRKGQAYGYTF,TGTGCCAGTAGTAGGAAGGGACAGGCCTATGGCTACACCTTC
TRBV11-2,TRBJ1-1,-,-,CASSLVYRDEAFF,TGTGCCAGCAGCTTAGTATACAGGGACGAAGCTTTCTTT
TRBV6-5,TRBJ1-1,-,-,CASSYSGPNGNTEAFF,TGTGCCAGCAGTTACTCAGGACCGAACGGGAACACTGAAGCTTTCTTT
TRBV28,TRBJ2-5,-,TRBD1,CASSLYYRGQETQYF,TGTGCCAGCAGTTTATACTACAGGGGGCAAGAGACCCAGTACTTC
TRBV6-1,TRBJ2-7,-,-,CASSEQDGFGEQYF,TGTGCCAGCAGTGAGCAGGACGGGTTTGGCGAGCAGTACTTC
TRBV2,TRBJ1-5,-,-,CASSEGADVSNQPQHF,TGTGCCAGCAGTGAAGGGGCGGACGTTAGCAATCAGCCCCAGCATTTT
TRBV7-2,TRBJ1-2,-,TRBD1,CASSSRQGGDYGYTF,TGTGCCAGCAGCTCGCGACAGGGAGGTGACTATGGCTACACCTTC
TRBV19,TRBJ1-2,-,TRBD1,CASSIILLPGQGSDGYTF,TGTGCCAGTAGTATCATCCTCCTCCCGGGACAGGGGTCGGATGGCTACACCTTC
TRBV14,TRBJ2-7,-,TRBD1,CASSHLDRGEQYF,TGTGCCAGCAGCCACCTCGACAGGGGCGAGCAGTACTTC
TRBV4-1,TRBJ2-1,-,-,CASSQVDLGFSYNEQFF,TGCGCCAGCAGCCAAGTGGACCTCGGTTTCTCCTACAATGAGCAGTTCTTC
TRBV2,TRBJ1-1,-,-,CASSRQQATEAFF,TGTGCCAGCAGTAGGCAGCAGGCTACTGAAGCTTTCTTT
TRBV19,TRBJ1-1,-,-,CASSTRQRDTEAFF,TGTGCCAGTAGTACCCGTCAGAGGGACACTGAAGCTTTCTTT
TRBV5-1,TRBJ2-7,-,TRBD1,CASSFTGDPYEQYF,TGCGCCAGCAGTTTTACAGGGGACCCCTACGAGCAGTACTTC
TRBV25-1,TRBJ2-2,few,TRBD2,CASSGGLAVLNTGELFF,TGTGCCAGCAGTGGGGGACTAGCGGTCCTCAACACCGGGGAGCTGTTTTTT
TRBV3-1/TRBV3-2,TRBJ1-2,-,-,CASSRGQLPYGYTF,TGTGCCAGCAGCCGCGGACAGTTGCCCTATGGCTACACCTTC
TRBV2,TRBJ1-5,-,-,CASSREASSNQPQHF,TGTGCCAGCAGTCGGGAAGCCTCCAGCAATCAGCCCCAGCATTTT
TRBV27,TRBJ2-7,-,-,CASSFLTGPYEQYF,TGTGCCAGCAGTTTCCTGACAGGCCCCTACGAGCAGTACTTC
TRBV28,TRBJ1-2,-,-,CASSSQAGGNYGYTF,TGTGCCAGCAGTTCTCAAGCGGGGGGCAACTATGGCTACACCTTC
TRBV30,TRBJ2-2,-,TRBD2,CGCGRPTNTGELFF,TGTGGGTGCGGGAGACCCACGAACACCGGGGAGCTGTTTTTT
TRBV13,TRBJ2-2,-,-,CASSRDTGSTGELFF,TGTGCCAGCAGCCGAGATACAGGGTCCACCGGGGAGCTGTTTTTT
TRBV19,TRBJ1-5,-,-,CASSIKPTVYSNQPQHF,TGTGCCAGTAGTATTAAGCCGACAGTCTATAGCAATCAGCCCCAGCATTTT
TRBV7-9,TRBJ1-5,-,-,CASSLAGENQPQHF,TGTGCCAGCAGCTTAGCGGGGGAGAATCAGCCCCAGCATTTT
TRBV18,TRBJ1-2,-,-,CASSPPMGRGDYTF,TGTGCCAGCTCACCACCCATGGGCAGAGGGGACTACACCTTC
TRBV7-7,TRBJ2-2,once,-,CASSFGSGELFF,TGTGCTAGCAGCTTCGGGTCCGGGGAGCTGTTTTTT
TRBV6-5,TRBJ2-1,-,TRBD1,CASSYGQTGIDEQFF,TGTGCCAGCAGTTACGGCCAGACAGGGATCGATGAGCAGTTCTTC
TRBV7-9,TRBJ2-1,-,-,CASSYPGTLEGFF,TGTGCCAGCAGCTATCCCGGGACACTTGAAGGATTCTTC
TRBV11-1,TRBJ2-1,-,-,CASAGRLGEQFF,TGTGCCAGCGCCGGTCGGCTAGGTGAGCAGTTCTTC
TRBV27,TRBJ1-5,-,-,CASSSGHFSQPQHF,TGTGCCAGCAGTTCAGGACATTTTTCTCAGCCCCAGCATTTT
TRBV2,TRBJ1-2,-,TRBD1,CASSGTGGNYGYTF,TGTGCCAGCAGTGGGACAGGGGGCAACTATGGCTACACCTTC
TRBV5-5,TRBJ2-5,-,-,CASSILYGQETQYF,TGTGCCAGCAGCATTCTTTACGGTCAAGAGACCCAGTACTTC
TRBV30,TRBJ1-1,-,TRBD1,CACPNRGMNTEAFF,TGTGCCTGCCCCAACAGGGGAATGAACACTGAAGCTTTCTTT
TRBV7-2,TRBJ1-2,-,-,CASSVGEGFNYGYTF,TGTGCCAGCAGCGTGGGGGAGGGGTTTAACTATGGCTACACCTTC
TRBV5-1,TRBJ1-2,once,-,CASSLEGGTGGYTF,TGCGCCAGCAGCTTGGAAGGAGGTACGGGCGGCTACACCTTC
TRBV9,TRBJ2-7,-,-,CASSVERAGTGEQYF,TGTGCCAGCAGCGTAGAGAGAGCGGGCACGGGGGAGCAGTACTTC
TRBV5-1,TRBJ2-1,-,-,CASSPGASYEQFF,TGCGCCAGCAGCCCCGGGGCTAGCTATGAGCAGTTCTTC
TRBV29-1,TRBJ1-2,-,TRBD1,CSVLPVSRGPGGYTF,TGCAGCGTCTTACCGGTTTCTAGGGGGCCGGGTGGCTACACCTTC
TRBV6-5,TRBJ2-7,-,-,CASSLGRSYEQYF,TGTGCCAGCAGCCTCGGCAGGAGCTACGAGCAGTACTTC
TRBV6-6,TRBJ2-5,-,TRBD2,CASKGASGSSAETQYF,TGTGCCAGCAAGGGGGCTAGCGGGAGTTCCGCAGAGACCCAGTACTTC
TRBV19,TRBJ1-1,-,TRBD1,CASTYRGLRTEAFF,TGTGCCAGTACCTACAGGGGGCTGCGTACTGAAGCTTTCTTT
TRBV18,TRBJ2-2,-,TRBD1,CASSPSSTGDAGELFF,TGTGCCAGCTCACCCTCCTCGACAGGGGATGCCGGGGAGCTGTTTTTT